A selection of T cell receptor beta chains follows, all from one sample in a study of blood T cells in healthy people across ages. TCRdb reanalysed the 5' RACE reads using MiXCR and keeps one entry per CDR3 protein. In the table there are approximately 760,000 distinct CDR3 sequences, about 25% of which are singletons. This same sample was also taken into another study, of T cells of mothers and their children.

The sample taken for sequencing was blood. The receptors come from a boy under 18 in good health. Each CDR3 is given with its conserved first and last residue. The order of the fields is clone size, J gene, D gene, V gene, CDR3 DNA, CDR3 protein. A D gene is named only where the DNA matches it firmly. Only part of the rows carry a size: once, few, many, or a class if the clone is expanded.

size: few
J: TRBJ2-5
D: TRBD2
V: TRBV27
DNA: TGTGCCAGCAGAAGGGGACTATCACAAGAGACCCAGTACTTC
CDR3: CASRRGLSQETQYF

size: few
J: TRBJ1-1
D: -
V: TRBV5-1
DNA: TGCGCCAGCAGCGGGGGAGGCGACAGATTTGAAGCTTTCTTT
CDR3: CASSGGGDRFEAFF

size: -
J: TRBJ1-1
D: TRBD1
V: TRBV20-1
DNA: TGCAGTGCTCGTGGGGCAGGGGGCGGTACTGAAGCTTTCTTT
CDR3: CSARGAGGGTEAFF

size: -
J: TRBJ2-3
D: TRBD2
V: TRBV29-1
DNA: TGCAGCGTTGAGGGGAGCGGGAGCGTCGGCACAGATACGCAGTATTTT
CDR3: CSVEGSGSVGTDTQYF

size: few
J: TRBJ2-5
D: -
V: TRBV13
DNA: TGTGCCAGCAGCCCTAGCGAGCGGCAAGAGACCCAGTACTTC
CDR3: CASSPSERQETQYF

size: -
J: TRBJ2-5
D: -
V: TRBV7-8
DNA: TGTGCCAGCAGCCCCGCGTCGCGGGAAGAGACCCAGTACTTC
CDR3: CASSPASREETQYF

size: few
J: TRBJ1-2
D: -
V: TRBV12-3/TRBV12-4
DNA: TGTGCCAGCAGTTTAGTCCTGACGGGGGGCTACACCTTC
CDR3: CASSLVLTGGYTF

size: few
J: TRBJ2-3
D: -
V: TRBV2
DNA: TGTGCCAGCAGTGATATGGATACGCAGTATTTT
CDR3: CASSDMDTQYF

size: -
J: TRBJ2-6
D: -
V: TRBV29-1
DNA: TGCAGCGTTGAAGATCAAGGGGCCGGGGCCAACGTCCTGACTTTC
CDR3: CSVEDQGAGANVLTF

size: -
J: TRBJ2-4
D: TRBD1
V: TRBV5-1
DNA: TGCGCCAGCCGCTTGGGACAGGCCGAAAACATTCAGTACTTC
CDR3: CASRLGQAENIQYF

size: few
J: TRBJ2-3
D: TRBD2
V: TRBV6-5
DNA: TGTGCCAGCAGCCGACTAGCCAGCACAGATACGCAGTATTTT
CDR3: CASSRLASTDTQYF

size: -
J: TRBJ2-7
D: TRBD1
V: TRBV9
DNA: TGTGCCAGCAGCTCATTCAGGGGGGAGCAGTACTTC
CDR3: CASSSFRGEQYF

size: few
J: TRBJ2-1
D: -
V: TRBV5-6
DNA: TGTGCCAGCAGCCCTAGCGTATGGATCGAGGTCGATGAGCAGTTCTTC
CDR3: CASSPSVWIEVDEQFF

size: few
J: TRBJ2-2
D: TRBD2
V: TRBV12-3/TRBV12-4
DNA: TGTGCCAGCAGTACGGCCGGGACTAGCGGGTTGGACGGGGAGCTGTTTTTT
CDR3: CASSTAGTSGLDGELFF

size: few
J: TRBJ1-1
D: -
V: TRBV12-3/TRBV12-4
DNA: TGTGCCACCGATCCCCAGGGATACACTGAAGCTTTCTTT
CDR3: CATDPQGYTEAFF

size: -
J: TRBJ1-1
D: -
V: TRBV4-1
DNA: TGCGCCAGCAGCCGAAGGGGGGAATCGGGGGCAGCTTTCTTT
CDR3: CASSRRGESGAAFF

size: -
J: TRBJ2-7
D: -
V: TRBV9
DNA: TGTGCCAGCAGCGCGACTAGTTTGGTCTACGAGCAGTACTTC
CDR3: CASSATSLVYEQYF

size: -
J: TRBJ1-4
D: -
V: TRBV6-5
DNA: TGTGCCAGCACTAAGGGATTTAATGAAAAACTGTTTTTT
CDR3: CASTKGFNEKLFF

size: -
J: TRBJ1-1
D: -
V: TRBV7-9
DNA: TGTGCCAGCAGCGCAACAGGGACGCCTGAAGCTTTCTTT
CDR3: CASSATGTPEAFF

size: few
J: TRBJ2-2
D: -
V: TRBV27
DNA: TGTGCCAGCAGTTTATCGCTAGGCCCAGGGGGGGAGCTGTTTTTT
CDR3: CASSLSLGPGGELFF

size: few
J: TRBJ1-1
D: -
V: TRBV12-3/TRBV12-4
DNA: TGTGCCAGCAATTCCCCGGGAGGCGAAGGCACTGAAGCTTTCTTT
CDR3: CASNSPGGEGTEAFF

size: few
J: TRBJ1-1
D: -
V: TRBV29-1
DNA: TGCAGCGTTGAATCTTGGGGAAACACTGAAGCTTTCTTT
CDR3: CSVESWGNTEAFF

size: few
J: TRBJ2-6
D: -
V: TRBV7-9
DNA: TGTGCCAGCAGCTTAGCGATCCTCTCTGGGGCCAACGTCCTGACTTTC
CDR3: CASSLAILSGANVLTF

size: -
J: TRBJ2-1
D: -
V: TRBV29-1
DNA: TGCAGCGCCGAGGGGGGGGAAGACAATGAGCAGTTCTTC
CDR3: CSAEGGEDNEQFF

size: -
J: TRBJ2-3
D: -
V: TRBV18
DNA: TGTGCCAGCTCACCACGGTGGATGGGCGAAGGAGATACGCAGTATTTT
CDR3: CASSPRWMGEGDTQYF

size: -
J: TRBJ2-3
D: TRBD2
V: TRBV7-2
DNA: TGTGCCAGCAGCACGCTAGCGGGGGTTTCAGATACGCAGTATTTT
CDR3: CASSTLAGVSDTQYF

size: -
J: TRBJ2-6
D: -
V: TRBV14
DNA: TGTGCCAGCAGCCAAGCGGGAAGGACTTGGGCCAACGTCCTGACTTTC
CDR3: CASSQAGRTWANVLTF

size: -
J: TRBJ1-2
D: -
V: TRBV12-3/TRBV12-4
DNA: TGTGCCAGCAGTCCAGAGGACATCTTTTCCTATGGCTACACCTTC
CDR3: CASSPEDIFSYGYTF

size: -
J: TRBJ1-2
D: -
V: TRBV27
DNA: TGTGCCAGCAGTCACACTGCTAACTATGGCTACACCTTC
CDR3: CASSHTANYGYTF

size: -
J: TRBJ2-7
D: TRBD1
V: TRBV20-1
DNA: TGCAGTGCTAGGGTCGACAGGGGGTTTGACGAGCAGTACTTC
CDR3: CSARVDRGFDEQYF

size: few
J: TRBJ2-5
D: -
V: TRBV20-1
DNA: TGCAGTGCTAGAAATACTTTCCAAGAGACCCAGTACTTC
CDR3: CSARNTFQETQYF

size: -
J: TRBJ2-7
D: -
V: TRBV5-1
DNA: TGCGCCAGCAGCCCGGACGGGACTTCCTACGAGCAGTACTTC
CDR3: CASSPDGTSYEQYF

size: -
J: TRBJ1-2
D: -
V: TRBV7-2
DNA: TGTGCCAGCAGCCCCCAGGTCTATGGCTACACCTTC
CDR3: CASSPQVYGYTF

size: -
J: TRBJ1-3
D: -
V: TRBV27
DNA: TGTGCCAGCAGTTTTTCAGGGGCTGGAAACACCATATATTTT
CDR3: CASSFSGAGNTIYF

size: few
J: TRBJ2-1
D: -
V: TRBV14
DNA: TGTGCCAGCAGCCGAGATCTGGGTTCCTACAATGAGCAGTTCTTC
CDR3: CASSRDLGSYNEQFF

size: -
J: TRBJ2-5
D: -
V: TRBV4-2
DNA: TGTGCCAGCAGCCAAGAGGCTAGGCCGATGCAAGAGACCCAGTACTTC
CDR3: CASSQEARPMQETQYF

size: -
J: TRBJ2-2
D: -
V: TRBV7-3
DNA: TGTGCCAGCAGCAACCCGGGAACCGGGACCGGGGAGCTGTTTTTT
CDR3: CASSNPGTGTGELFF

size: many
J: TRBJ2-1
D: -
V: TRBV20-1
DNA: TGCAGTGCTAGCGAACGGACACTTCACAATGAGCAGTTCTTC
CDR3: CSASERTLHNEQFF

size: -
J: TRBJ2-7
D: TRBD2
V: TRBV4-2
DNA: TGTGCCAGCAGCCAGGAGACTAGCGGGAGCTCCTACGAGCAGTACTTC
CDR3: CASSQETSGSSYEQYF

size: few
J: TRBJ2-3
D: -
V: TRBV20-1
DNA: TGCAGTGCTGGCGGAGTAGCGGCCGGCACAGATACGCAGTATTTT
CDR3: CSAGGVAAGTDTQYF

size: -
J: TRBJ2-3
D: -
V: TRBV7-3
DNA: TGTGCCAGCAGCTTTAGAGGGGGAGATACGCAGTATTTT
CDR3: CASSFRGGDTQYF

size: -
J: TRBJ2-5
D: TRBD1
V: TRBV12-3/TRBV12-4
DNA: TGTGTCAGCAGTTTCGGGGACAGGGTCAGGGGGACCCAGTACTTC
CDR3: CVSSFGDRVRGTQYF

size: few
J: TRBJ1-5
D: -
V: TRBV20-1
DNA: TGCAGTGCTGGGGTCCCAGGACCAATCAATCAGCCCCAGCATTTT
CDR3: CSAGVPGPINQPQHF

size: few
J: TRBJ2-2
D: TRBD1
V: TRBV28
DNA: TGTGCCAGCAGTTACAGGGGGCAGTATACCGGGGAGCTGTTTTTT
CDR3: CASSYRGQYTGELFF

size: -
J: TRBJ2-5
D: -
V: TRBV29-1
DNA: TGCAGCGTCTTGGACCCGACCCAGTACTTC
CDR3: CSVLDPTQYF

size: few
J: TRBJ2-1
D: TRBD2
V: TRBV12-3/TRBV12-4
DNA: TGTGCCAGCAGTCCCGGGACTAGCGGGGGGGCCGATGAGCAGTTCTTC
CDR3: CASSPGTSGGADEQFF

size: -
J: TRBJ2-1
D: TRBD2
V: TRBV20-1
DNA: TGCAGTGCCCCCGTGGTAGCGGGAGGTCAGGAGCAGTTCTTC
CDR3: CSAPVVAGGQEQFF

size: few
J: TRBJ2-7
D: -
V: TRBV4-3
DNA: TGCGCCAGCAGCCAAGAACAAGGCAGGGAAAGCCCCATTCCTATCTACGAGCAGTACTTC
CDR3: CASSQEQGRESPIPIYEQYF

size: -
J: TRBJ1-3
D: -
V: TRBV18
DNA: TGTGCCAGCTCCCTTCCGAATTTGGCTGGAGGAAACACCATATATTTT
CDR3: CASSLPNLAGGNTIYF

size: -
J: TRBJ1-2
D: TRBD1
V: TRBV20-1
DNA: TGCAGTGCTCTGACAGGGAGTGATGGCTACACCTTC
CDR3: CSALTGSDGYTF

size: -
J: TRBJ2-3
D: -
V: TRBV14
DNA: TGTGCCAGCAGCCAAGAAAAGGGTGGAGGGAGCACAGATACGCAGTATTTT
CDR3: CASSQEKGGGSTDTQYF

size: -
J: TRBJ2-7
D: -
V: TRBV7-2
DNA: TGTGCCAGCAGCTCCGTTGGAGACGGACCCTACGAGCAGTACTTC
CDR3: CASSSVGDGPYEQYF

size: -
J: TRBJ2-1
D: -
V: TRBV6-4
DNA: TGTGCCAGCAGTGAGGACTCTACAATGAGGCAGTTCTTC
CDR3: CASSEDSTMRQFF

size: -
J: TRBJ1-2
D: -
V: TRBV9
DNA: TGTGCCAGCAGCGTAGAGTTGAATAACTATGGCTACACCTTC
CDR3: CASSVELNNYGYTF